Listed here are 30 T cell receptor beta chains from one sample, sequenced in a study of cytomegalovirus exposure and HLA in healthy donors. Repertoires were generated with immunoSEQ multiplex PCR, while TCRdb's copy carries only in-frame clones and drops some. The top ten clones hold about 2.5% of a sample with fewer than 200,000 clones, 86% of them seen once. Material for sequencing was PBMCs. The receptors derive from a man in his late teens or twenties in good health and CMV-seropositive.

This clone has just a few counts. The V call is TRBV29-1, the J call TRBJ1-2; D unclear. The V and J ends lost 0 bases and 6 bases respectively, with 5 bases between them. This CDR3 is 11 amino acids long. The germline gives CDR1 SQVTM, CDR2 ANQGSEA. The CDR3 nucleotides are TGCAGCGTTGAAGAGAGGCATGGCTACACCTTC. This sequence encodes CSVEERHGYTF.

This chain uses TRBV14 with TRBJ1-1; D perhaps matches TRBD1 (5 bases). V dropped 5 bases and J dropped 1 base, with 14 bases sitting between them. Germline V gene lookup returns CDR1 SGHDN and CDR2 FVKESK. The CDR3 has 15 residues. The CDR3: CASSSQGIRNTEAFF. The CDR3 nucleotides are TGTGCCAGCAGCTCGCAGGGCATCCGGAACACTGAAGCTTTCTTT.

The chain has TRBV7-9 and TRBJ1-4, with D possibly matching TRBD1 (6 bases). The V end was cut by 3 bases, the J end by 6 bases, with 11 bases between. CDR3 length equals 14 residues. From germline, CDR1 is SEHNR and CDR2 FQNEAQ (reference sequence). In DNA form, the CDR3 reads TGTGCCAGCAGCTTTTCGACAGGCTATGAAAAACTGTTTTTT. This gives the protein CASSFSTGYEKLFF. Full variable domain (remainder filled in from reference TRBV7-9 and TRBJ1-4): DTGVSQNPRHKITKRGQNVTFRCDPISEHNRLYWYRQTLGQGPEFLTYFQNEAQLEKSRLLSDRFSAERPKGSFSTLEIQRTEQGDSAMYLCASSFSTGYEKLFFGSGTQLSVL.

The V call is TRBV9, the J call TRBJ2-1, with 8 bases aligning to TRBD2. Trimming cost V 0 bases and J 4 bases; bases outside gene matches: 6. Germline V lookup: CDR1 SGDLS, CDR2 YYNGEE. There are 16 residues in the CDR3. CDR3 bases: TGTGCCAGCAGCGTAGCTGGTTTAGCGGGGTACAATGAGCAGTTCTTC. It codes for CASSVAGLAGYNEQFF.

The gene calls are TRBV7-9 and TRBJ1-1, with D tentatively TRBD1 (5 bases). V lost 5 bases and J 6 bases, leaving 16 bases between the germline ends. CDR3 size: 14 residues. The germline CDR1 and CDR2 sequences are SEHNR and FQNEAQ (reference sequence). CDR3: CASSPLLQASEAFF. The CDR3 nucleotides are TGTGCCAGCAGCCCTTTATTACAGGCGTCTGAAGCTTTCTTT.

This chain uses TRBV6-5 with TRBJ1-3; D gene unclear. V was trimmed by 7 bases and J by 4 bases, leaving 5 bases between them. CDR1 and CDR2 from the germline V gene are MNHEY and SVGAGI. The CDR3 loop spans 11 amino acids. CDR3 region: CASTVGNTIYF. CDR3 nucleotide sequence: TGTGCCAGCACAGTGGGAAACACCATATATTTT.

The chain combines TRBV28 with TRBJ1-1; 8 bases map to TRBD1. After removal of 6 bases from V and 5 bases from J, the junction contained 11 bases not matched to a gene. Germline lookup yields CDR1 MDHEN and CDR2 SYDVKM. The CDR3 has 15 amino acids. Here the CDR3 DNA reads TGTGCCAGCAGGCTAGCTGGACAGGGTTCGACTGAAGCTTTCTTT. Protein: CASRLAGQGSTEAFF.

CDR3 region: CASRVTGGPTDTQYF. As DNA, the CDR3 is TGCGCCAGCAGGGTGACGGGAGGGCCGACAGATACGCAGTATTTT. The V call is TRBV5-1, the J call TRBJ2-3; 8 bases match TRBD2. The CDR3 is 15 residues long. Germline V CDR1 and CDR2: SGHRS, YFSETQ. Germline trimming cut 5 bases from V and 3 bases from J; bases unmatched to any gene: 8.

About this clone: This CDR3 is also generated by other DNA sequences in the sample. This rearrangement joins TRBV6-5 to TRBJ1-5, with 8 bases aligning to TRBD1. CDR3 length equals 14 residues. The germline V gene encodes CDR1 MNHEY and CDR2 SVGAGI. With 5 bases clipped from V and 3 bases from J, the junction kept 3 bases outside the gene matches. CDR3 region: CASSGQGNNQPQHF. CDR3 in DNA: TGTGCCAGCAGTGGACAGGGCAACAATCAGCCCCAGCATTTT.

The chain uses TRBV2 and TRBJ1-5, with a possible D match to TRBD1 (6 bases). CDR1 is SNHLY and CDR2 is FYNNEI in the germline V gene. With 10 bases removed from V and 3 bases from J, the gap between germline ends came to 10 bases. CDR3 length equals 12 residues. The CDR3 reads CAIGQTNQPQHF. The CDR3 coding sequence is TGTGCCATAGGACAGACCAATCAGCCCCAGCATTTT.

The genes are TRBV5-1 and TRBJ2-5; the D is unclear. Germline V gene data show CDR1 as SGHRS and CDR2 as YFSETQ. The length of the CDR3 is 14 residues. V was cut by 1 base and J by 9 bases, with 16 bases left in between. This CDR3 reads CASSLSLASDSQYF. The CDR3 DNA reads TGCGCCAGCAGCTTGTCCCTCGCTAGTGATTCCCAGTACTTC.

The chain is built from TRBV28 and TRBJ1-4, with D possibly matching TRBD1 (6 bases). Looked up from germline, CDR1 is MDHEN and CDR2 is SYDVKM. The CDR3 spans 13 residues. Trimming removed 11 bases at V and 5 bases at J, with 15 bases between. DNA of the CDR3: TGTGCCGCCCGAACAGGGCCGAATGAAAAACTGTTTTTT. The encoded protein is CAARTGPNEKLFF.

V is TRBV10-3 and J is TRBJ2-7; 11 positions agree with TRBD2. There are 15 residues in the CDR3. Germline assignment: CDR1 ENHRY and CDR2 SYGVKD. Trimming removed 3 bases from V and 2 bases from J; junction bases left unmatched: 3. The CDR3: CAISEGSGRAYEQYF. CDR3 in DNA: TGTGCCATCAGTGAAGGTAGCGGGAGGGCCTACGAGCAGTACTTC.

This clone was seen just once. V usage is TRBV6-5 and J usage is TRBJ2-2; maybe TRBD1 (5 bases). CDR3 length: 15 residues. Germline CDR1 and CDR2: MNHEY and SVGAGI. Trimming took off 0 bases at V and 1 base at J, with 6 bases between the two ends. The CDR3 loop is CASSYSQVNTGELFF. In nucleotides, the CDR3 is TGTGCCAGCAGTTACTCACAGGTGAACACCGGGGAGCTGTTTTTT.

The chain is built from TRBV9 and TRBJ2-5; D call uncertain. V was trimmed by 5 bases and J by 5 bases, leaving 4 bases between them. The CDR3 extends over 10 amino acids. The germline V gene has CDR1 SGDLS and CDR2 YYNGEE. CDR3 region: CASRGETQYF. The CDR3 DNA reads TGTGCCAGCAGGGGCGAGACCCAGTACTTC.

V and J are TRBV2 and TRBJ1-1; 7 bases agree with TRBD1. The V segment lost 6 bases and the J segment 4 bases; nucleotides outside the gene matches: 8. Germline CDR1 SNHLY, CDR2 FYNNEI. This CDR3 has 14 amino acids. As DNA, the CDR3 is TGTGCCAGCAGGAGGAACAGGGGCGGCACTGAAGCTTTCTTT. Amino acids: CASRRNRGGTEAFF.

The V call is TRBV6-5, the J call TRBJ2-7, with 7 bases aligning to TRBD1. The CDR3 has 16 residues. Germline-derived CDR1 and CDR2 are MNHEY and SVGAGI. The V gene end was trimmed by 4 bases and the J gene end by 3 bases; junction bases not matched to a gene: 12. CDR3 DNA sequence: TGTGCCAGCAGTTTAAGCGAAGGGGGCTGGGGCTACGAGCAGTACTTC. Translated, it gives CASSLSEGGWGYEQYF.

The CDR3 bases are TGTGCCAGCACTAGCAGGTTCAGGTTCGATGAGCAGTTCTTC. Its translation is CASTSRFRFDEQFF. The V gene is TRBV28, the J gene TRBJ2-1, with a tentative D call TRBD2 (5 bases). Trimming took off 7 bases at V and 8 bases at J, with 18 bases between the two ends. CDR3 length: 14 amino acids. Germline V gene sequence: CDR1 MDHEN, CDR2 SYDVKM.

The V gene is TRBV29-1, the J gene TRBJ1-2; D gene uncertain. Trimming took off 3 bases at V and 1 base at J, with 9 bases between the two ends. The V gene's germline CDR1 is SQVTM and CDR2 ANQGSEA. The CDR3 contains 13 residues. This CDR3 reads CSVEEVINYGYTF. The CDR3 coding sequence is TGCAGCGTTGAGGAGGTCATTAACTATGGCTACACCTTC.

This clone showed up just a few times. This sequence joins TRBV5-1 and TRBJ2-7, with TRBD2 matching over 7 bases. CDR1 SGHRS and CDR2 YFSETQ come from the germline V gene. After removal of 4 bases from V and 7 bases from J, the junction contained 14 bases not matched to a gene. The CDR3 is made up of 15 amino acids. This CDR3 reads CASSPEAGEQFEQYF. The CDR3 DNA sequence: TGCGCCAGCAGCCCGGAGGCGGGAGAGCAGTTTGAGCAGTACTTC.

The chain uses TRBV4-1 and TRBJ2-1, with 9 bases aligning to TRBD1. The germline gives CDR1 MGHRA, CDR2 YSYEKL. The CDR3 has 16 residues. J was trimmed by 6 bases and V by 0 bases; bases with no gene match: 6. CDR3 sequence reads: CASSQDVTGGFNEQFF. The CDR3, as DNA: TGCGCCAGCAGCCAAGATGTGACAGGGGGTTTCAATGAGCAGTTCTTC.

The genes are TRBV4-2 and TRBJ2-2, with 10 nucleotides matching TRBD1. Germline CDR1 and CDR2: LGHNA and YNFKEQ. The CDR3 length is 17 residues. Trimming removed 1 base from V and 6 bases from J; junction bases left unmatched: 8. The CDR3 is CASSQVGTGDSSGELFF. CDR3 nucleotide sequence: TGTGCCAGCAGCCAAGTTGGGACAGGGGACTCGTCCGGGGAGCTGTTTTTT.

The chain links TRBV5-1 to TRBJ1-1; TRBD1 aligns across 8 bases. Germline loops: CDR1 SGHRS, CDR2 YFSETQ. The CDR3 totals 17 residues. J lost 3 bases, V lost 5 bases, and 15 bases had no gene match. CDR3 DNA: TGCGCCAGCAGAAGAGACAGGGGTCGGGTTTGGGACACTGAAGCTTTCTTT. It encodes CASRRDRGRVWDTEAFF.

The chain is built from TRBV7-9 and TRBJ2-1; 7 nucleotides line up with TRBD2. Germline trimming cut 1 base from V and 0 bases from J; bases unmatched to any gene: 3. The germline CDR1 and CDR2 sequences are SEHNR and FQNEAQ (reference sequence). The CDR3 covers 16 residues. Here the CDR3 reads CASSLVAGRSYNEQFF. The CDR3 nucleotides are TGTGCCAGCAGCTTAGTAGCGGGTCGCTCCTACAATGAGCAGTTCTTC.

The chain couples TRBV7-2 to TRBJ2-5, with 9 bases that match TRBD2. CDR1 is SGHTA, CDR2 FQGNSA, per germline. The CDR3 is made up of 14 amino acids. The V gene end was trimmed by 7 bases and the J gene end by 9 bases; junction bases not matched to a gene: 12. The DNA of the CDR3 is TGTGCCAGCACCCCGACTAGCGGTCCCGTGGCCCAGTACTTC. This encodes CASTPTSGPVAQYF.

The chain is built from TRBV29-1 and TRBJ1-4; 10 bases line up with TRBD1. The length of the CDR3 is 13 residues. Germline values: CDR1 SQVTM, CDR2 ANQGSEA. With V trimmed by 6 bases and J by 7 bases, 5 bases remained unmatched. CDR3 nucleotides: TGCAGCGTCCCGGGACAGGGGCCTGAAAAACTGTTTTTT. Translation: CSVPGQGPEKLFF.

The chain is built from TRBV5-1 and TRBJ2-1; TRBD2 matches 11 bases. Germline CDR1 and CDR2: SGHRS and YFSETQ. J lost 8 bases, V lost 2 bases, and 6 bases had no gene match. The CDR3 is 15 amino acids. This CDR3 is CASSFGSGGAYEQFF. CDR3 in DNA: TGCGCCAGCAGCTTCGGTAGCGGGGGGGCTTATGAGCAGTTCTTC.

This sequence joins TRBV7-9 and TRBJ1-1; D is uncertain. The CDR3 is 13 amino acids. Germline V CDR1 and CDR2: SEHNR, FQNEAQ (reference sequence). Trimming removed 8 bases from V and 5 bases from J, with 15 bases in between. The CDR3 is CASRGSGQTEAFF. The CDR3 DNA reads TGTGCCAGCCGAGGCTCCGGTCAAACTGAAGCTTTCTTT.

The rearrangement links TRBV12-5 to TRBJ1-1, with D hard to call. V lost 6 bases and J lost 4, with 18 bases in between. CDR3 length equals 15 residues. Germline CDR1 LGHNT, CDR2 FRNRAP. In nucleotides, the CDR3 is TGTGCTAGTGGAAGACTGCGGGAAACTTCCACTGAAGCTTTCTTT. This translates into CASGRLRETSTEAFF.

The genes are TRBV28 and TRBJ2-7, with D maybe TRBD1 (5 bases). Trimming stripped 5 bases from V and 4 bases from J, with 9 bases between. The CDR3 has 12 residues. The V gene's germline CDR1 is MDHEN and CDR2 SYDVKM. CDR3 amino acids: CASSEDRYEQYF. The CDR3 DNA follows: TGTGCCAGCAGTGAAGACAGATACGAGCAGTACTTC.